This T cell receptor beta chain was recorded in a study of long-term antiretroviral therapy in people with HIV. Germline CDR1 and CDR2: SQVTM and ANQGSEA. The V and J ends lost 4 bases and 4 bases respectively, with 16 bases between them. The CDR3 consists of 14 residues. The immunoSEQ assay was v3.0, run at survey level. Sequencing was directed toward roughly 40,000-55,000 T-cell genomes in each sample. Clones were read by immunoSEQ multiplex PCR, and TCRdb kept only the in-frame ones, dropping some. The data hold some 36,000 clones, with 85% observed a single time. At minimum, one pre-ART and two post-ART PBMC samples were obtained from each donor. Turning to this clone: Its antigen is not identified.

General study points: Every time point showed a repertoire led by clones expanded before ART. In HIV, the repertoires covered a tighter span of CDR3 lengths than in controls.

The sample here was unsorted PBMCs, taken 2.7 to 2.9 years before starting antiretroviral therapy. The chain combines TRBV29-1 with TRBJ1-1; D may be TRBD1 (5 bases). The receptor's source is a woman in her thirties with HIV. This chain's CDR3 is CSVAGTYDSTEAFF. In nucleotides, the CDR3 is TGCAGCGTTGCCGGCACGTACGACAGCACTGAAGCTTTCTTT.